This T cell receptor (beta chain) came from a study of identical twins. With V trimmed by 6 bases and J by 6 bases, 4 bases remained unmatched. Germline assignment: CDR1 MNHNS and CDR2 SASEGT. CDR3 size: 13 residues. This clonotype appeared a few times. Each CDR3 protein is one row after TCRdb ran MiXCR on the 5' RACE reads. The sample includes approximately 240,000 distinct CDR3 sequences, 11% to 15% of them seen just once. The sequencing sample was made of memory (CD45RO+) T cells sorted from blood. The sequence derives from a young woman in good health. The chain couples TRBV6-1 to TRBJ2-7; TRBD1 aligns across 11 bases. As DNA, the CDR3 is TGTGCCAGCAGGCGGGGACAGGGGGTCGAGCAGTACTTC. It encodes CASRRGQGVEQYF.